A single sample is the source of the 3 T cell receptor beta chains below, sequenced in a study of regulatory T cells in long-lasting Graves disease. The time point denotes: persistent/refractory GD, antithyroid drugs over 5 years with positive TRAb. Scientists built the TCR library using RNA that was extracted from PBMCs. Building the TCR beta libraries relied on iRepertoire HTBI primers, and CDR3 regions underwent Arm-PCR. Via MiXCR, TCRdb re-called the multiplex PCR reads, giving one row per CDR3 protein. The sample contains 600,000 to 850,000 distinct CDR3 sequences, around 30% of which appear only once. The material sequenced was peripheral blood mononuclear cells (PBMCs), taken when the disease was refractory, from a patient treated with antithyroid drugs. The receptors stem from a female donor with Graves disease.

The chain recombines TRBV2 with TRBJ2-1; unclear D gene. The V gene's germline CDR1 is SNHLY and CDR2 FYNNEI. The CDR3 sequence is 15 residues long. V was trimmed by 2 bases and J by 5 bases, leaving 13 bases between them. The CDR3 spells CASSETEIGNNEQFF. For the CDR3, the DNA is TGTGCCAGCAGTGAAACCGAGATAGGGAACAATGAGCAGTTCTTC.

The chain links TRBV7-6 to TRBJ2-7; 9 bases fit TRBD1. The ends lost 5 bases at V and 5 bases at J; junction bases unmatched: 10. This CDR3 comprises 15 residues. The germline V gene encodes CDR1 SGHVS and CDR2 FNYEAQ. CDR3 region: CASSAGQGPPHEQYF. DNA for the CDR3: TGTGCCAGCAGCGCTGGACAGGGGCCCCCCCACGAGCAGTACTTC.

This clonotype showed up just a few times. The chain carries TRBV11-2 and TRBJ2-5; 7 bases agree with TRBD1. CDR3 length: 17 residues. Germline-derived CDR1 and CDR2 are SGHAT and FQNNGV. V was pared by 4 bases and J by 5 bases, with 16 bases of the junction left unmatched. This CDR3 is CASSSRGATGFGETQYF. The DNA for the CDR3 is TGTGCCAGCAGCTCCAGGGGTGCGACAGGGTTTGGGGAGACCCAGTACTTC.